This entry lists 7 T cell receptor beta chains sequenced from one sample in a study of blood T cell repertoires in COVID-19. Generated by immunoSEQ multiplex PCR, the TCRdb table keeps only in-frame clones and is missing some. This table holds around 100,000 clones, 84% found once. The sequenced sample was peripheral blood. Receptors were obtained from a woman between 40 and 55 years old with acute or convalescent COVID-19.

The chain combines TRBV23-1 with TRBJ2-1, with 8 bases identical to TRBD1. TRBV23-1 is flagged as an ORF with uncertain function. Unmatched junction bases numbered 12, after V lost 7 bases and J lost 7 bases. There are 15 residues in the CDR3. The CDR3 DNA is TGCGCCAGCACCCCGGGACAGGTAAGTTGGAATGAGCAGTTCTTC. Translating it yields CASTPGQVSWNEQFF.

CDR3 DNA: TGTGCCAGCCGGACTAGCGGGGGATACGAGCAGTACTTC. Protein: CASRTSGGYEQYF. The chain employs TRBV2 and TRBJ2-7, with TRBD2 matching 13 bases. The CDR3 spans 13 residues. Germline CDR1 SNHLY, CDR2 FYNNEI. V shed 8 bases and J 4 bases; nucleotides not matched to a gene: 2.

The gene calls are TRBV5-4 and TRBJ1-3; 9 bases fit TRBD1. Germline CDR1 is SGHNT and CDR2 is YYREEE (reference sequence). V lost 3 bases, J lost 2 bases, and 0 bases stayed unmatched. The CDR3 runs 14 residues. As DNA, the CDR3 is TGTGCCAGCAGCTGGGACAGGGCTGGAAACACCATATATTTT. It yields the protein CASSWDRAGNTIYF.

The genes are TRBV3-1 (or the pseudogene TRBV3-2) and TRBJ1-2; TRBD1 might be the D (6 bases). V gave up 4 bases and J gave up 7 bases, with 16 bases separating them. This CDR3 comprises 14 residues. Germline V lookup: CDR1 LGHDT, CDR2 YNNKEL (reference sequence). The CDR3 spells CASSPLQGYSGYTF. CDR3 nucleotides: TGTGCCAGCAGCCCCTTACAGGGATATAGTGGCTACACCTTC.

V usage is TRBV18 and J usage is TRBJ1-1, with unresolved D. This CDR3 region has 13 residues. The germline gives CDR1 KGHSH, CDR2 LQKENI. The V end lost 3 bases, the J end lost 1 base, and 6 bases lay between the germline ends. The CDR3 DNA sequence: TGTGCCAGCTCACCGCGGGAGAACACTGAAGCTTTCTTT. It is translated as CASSPRENTEAFF.

V and J are TRBV6-2 or TRBV6-3 and TRBJ1-4, with D possibly being TRBD1 (6 bases). Per the germline V gene, CDR1 is MNHEY and CDR2 is SVGEGT. CDR3 length equals 14 residues. V dropped 5 bases and J dropped 6 bases, with 13 bases sitting between them. The CDR3 here is CASSKGHGDEKLFF. The CDR3 nucleotides are TGTGCCAGCAGTAAGGGACACGGCGATGAAAAACTGTTTTTT.

This clone was picked up a small number of times. The chain uses TRBV6-2 or TRBV6-3 and TRBJ1-5; 7 bases map to TRBD1. Germline CDR1 and CDR2: MNHEY and SVGEGT. The CDR3 has 14 amino acids. Trimming at V came to 5 bases and at J to 3 bases, leaving 4 bases not matched to a gene. CDR3 nucleotides: TGTGCCAGCAGTATCAGGGGGGCCAATCAGCCCCAGCATTTT. This gives the protein CASSIRGANQPQHF.